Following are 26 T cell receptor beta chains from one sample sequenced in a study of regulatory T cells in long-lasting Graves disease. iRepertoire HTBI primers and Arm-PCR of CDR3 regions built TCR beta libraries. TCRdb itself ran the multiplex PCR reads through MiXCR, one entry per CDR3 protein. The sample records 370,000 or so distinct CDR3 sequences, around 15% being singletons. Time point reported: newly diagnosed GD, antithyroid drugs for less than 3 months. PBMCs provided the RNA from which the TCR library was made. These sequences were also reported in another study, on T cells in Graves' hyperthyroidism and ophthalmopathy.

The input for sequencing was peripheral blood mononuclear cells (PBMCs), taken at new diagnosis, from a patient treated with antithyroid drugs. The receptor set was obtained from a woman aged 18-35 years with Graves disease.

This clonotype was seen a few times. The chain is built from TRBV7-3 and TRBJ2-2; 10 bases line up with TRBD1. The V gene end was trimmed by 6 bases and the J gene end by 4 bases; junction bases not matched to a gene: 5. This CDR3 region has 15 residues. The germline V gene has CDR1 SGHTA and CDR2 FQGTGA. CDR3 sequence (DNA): TGTGCCAGCAGATCGACAGGGGGCTTCACCGGGGAGCTGTTTTTT. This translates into CASRSTGGFTGELFF.

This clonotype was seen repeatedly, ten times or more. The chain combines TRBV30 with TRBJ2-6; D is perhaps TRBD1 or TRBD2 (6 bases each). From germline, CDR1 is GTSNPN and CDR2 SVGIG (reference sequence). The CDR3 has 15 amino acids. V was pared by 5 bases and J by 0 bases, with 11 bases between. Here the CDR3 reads CAWEGGSSGANVLTF. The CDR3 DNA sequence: TGTGCCTGGGAGGGGGGCTCCTCTGGGGCCAACGTCCTGACTTTC. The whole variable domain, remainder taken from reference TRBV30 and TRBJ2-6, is SQTIHQWPATLVQPVGSPLSLECTVEGTSNPNLYWYRQAAGRGLQLLFYSVGIGQISSEVPQNLSASRPQDRQFILSSKKLLLSDSGFYLCAWEGGSSGANVLTFGAGSRLTVL.

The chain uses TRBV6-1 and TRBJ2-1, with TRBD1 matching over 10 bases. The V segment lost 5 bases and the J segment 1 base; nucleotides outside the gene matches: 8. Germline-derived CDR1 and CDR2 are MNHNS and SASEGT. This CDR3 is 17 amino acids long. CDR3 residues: CASSTTGTGASYNEQFF. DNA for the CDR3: TGTGCCAGCAGTACGACCGGGACAGGGGCTTCCTACAATGAGCAGTTCTTC.

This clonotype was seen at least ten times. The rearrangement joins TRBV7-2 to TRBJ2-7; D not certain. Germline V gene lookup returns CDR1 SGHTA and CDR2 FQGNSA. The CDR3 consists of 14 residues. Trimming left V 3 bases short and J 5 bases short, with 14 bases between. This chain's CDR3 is CASSFTGRRDEQYF. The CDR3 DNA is TGTGCCAGCAGCTTCACGGGCCGCCGGGACGAGCAGTACTTC.

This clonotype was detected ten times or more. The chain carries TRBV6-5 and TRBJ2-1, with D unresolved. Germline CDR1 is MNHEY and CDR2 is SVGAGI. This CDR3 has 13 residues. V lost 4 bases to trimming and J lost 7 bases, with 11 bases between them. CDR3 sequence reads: CASSSSLRNEQFF. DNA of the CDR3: TGTGCCAGCAGTTCCTCCCTACGGAATGAGCAGTTCTTC.

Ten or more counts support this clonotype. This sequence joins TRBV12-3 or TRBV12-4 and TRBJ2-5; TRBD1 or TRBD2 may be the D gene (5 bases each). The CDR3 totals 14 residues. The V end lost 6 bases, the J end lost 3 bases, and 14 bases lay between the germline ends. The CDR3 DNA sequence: TGTGCCAGCAGCGGGACGGCAAAGAAAGAGACCCAGTACTTC. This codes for CASSGTAKKETQYF.

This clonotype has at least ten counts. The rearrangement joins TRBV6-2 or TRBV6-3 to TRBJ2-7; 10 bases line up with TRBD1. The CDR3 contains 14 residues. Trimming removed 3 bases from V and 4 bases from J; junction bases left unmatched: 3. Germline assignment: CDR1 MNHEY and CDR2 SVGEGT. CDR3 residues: CASSYGTGDYEQYF. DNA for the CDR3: TGTGCCAGCAGTTATGGGACAGGGGATTACGAGCAGTACTTC.

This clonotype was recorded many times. CDR3 residues: CASSQGQDRSVYEKLFF. CDR3 coding DNA: TGTGCCAGCAGCCAGGGACAGGACCGCTCAGTATATGAAAAACTGTTTTTT. The rearrangement joins TRBV3-1 to TRBJ1-4, with TRBD1 identical over 8 bases. Germline V lookup: CDR1 LGHDT, CDR2 YNNKEL (reference sequence). Trimming removed 3 bases from V and 6 bases from J; junction bases left unmatched: 12. The CDR3 covers 17 residues.

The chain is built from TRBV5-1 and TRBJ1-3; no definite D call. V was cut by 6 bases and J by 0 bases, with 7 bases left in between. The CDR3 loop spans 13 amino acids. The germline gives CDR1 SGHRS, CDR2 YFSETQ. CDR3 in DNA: TGCGCCAGCACCCCAGGCTCTGGAAACACCATATATTTT. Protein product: CASTPGSGNTIYF. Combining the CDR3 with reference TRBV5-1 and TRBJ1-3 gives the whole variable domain KAGVTQTPRYLIKTRGQQVTLSCSPISGHRSVSWYQQTPGQGLQFLFEYFSETQRNKGNFPGRFSGRQFSNSRSEMNVSTLELGDSALYLCASTPGSGNTIYFGEGSWLTVV.

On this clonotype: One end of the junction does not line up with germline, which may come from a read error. CDR3 bases: TGTGCCAGCAGTGACAGCGGTCCGAATCAGCCCCAGCATTTT. It codes for CASSDSGPNQPQHF. The chain joins TRBV10-2 to TRBJ1-5; D possibly corresponds to TRBD1 (5 bases). The germline gives CDR1 WSHSY, CDR2 SAAADI. This CDR3 contains 14 residues.

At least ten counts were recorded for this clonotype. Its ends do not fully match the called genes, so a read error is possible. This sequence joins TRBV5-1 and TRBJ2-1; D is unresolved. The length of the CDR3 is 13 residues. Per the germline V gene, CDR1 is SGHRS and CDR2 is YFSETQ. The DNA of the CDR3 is TGTGCCAGCAGCTTGCTCGGACCCCATGAGCAGTTCTTC. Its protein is CASSLLGPHEQFF.

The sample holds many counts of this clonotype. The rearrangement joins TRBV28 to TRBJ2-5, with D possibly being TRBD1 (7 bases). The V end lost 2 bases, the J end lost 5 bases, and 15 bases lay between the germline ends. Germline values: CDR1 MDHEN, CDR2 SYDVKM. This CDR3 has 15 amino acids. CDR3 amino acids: CASSLPGGLGETQYF. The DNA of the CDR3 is TGTGCCAGCAGTTTACCAGGGGGGCTTGGGGAGACCCAGTACTTC.

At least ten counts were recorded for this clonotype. This CDR3 reads CSARSDGDYEQYF. DNA for the CDR3: TGCAGTGCTAGGTCTGATGGCGACTACGAGCAGTACTTC. This chain connects TRBV20-1 to TRBJ2-7; D is uncertain. Trimming cost V 3 bases and J 3 bases, with 12 bases left between them. The CDR3 is made up of 13 amino acids. Germline CDR1 DFQATT, CDR2 SNEGSKA (reference sequence).

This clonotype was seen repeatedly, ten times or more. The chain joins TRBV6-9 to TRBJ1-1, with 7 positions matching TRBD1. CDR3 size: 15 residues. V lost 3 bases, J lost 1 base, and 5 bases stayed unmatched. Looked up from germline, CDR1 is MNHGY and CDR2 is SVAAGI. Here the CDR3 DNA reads TGTGCCAGCAGTTACTCAGGGGGGAGGAACACTGAAGCTTTCTTT. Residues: CASSYSGGRNTEAFF.

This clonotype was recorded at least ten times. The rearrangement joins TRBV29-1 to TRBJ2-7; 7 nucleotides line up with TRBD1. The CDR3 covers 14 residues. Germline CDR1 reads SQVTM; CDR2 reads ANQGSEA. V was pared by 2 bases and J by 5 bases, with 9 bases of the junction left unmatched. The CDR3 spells CSVEPLQGTDEQYF. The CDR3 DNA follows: TGCAGCGTTGAACCGTTACAGGGGACAGACGAGCAGTACTTC.

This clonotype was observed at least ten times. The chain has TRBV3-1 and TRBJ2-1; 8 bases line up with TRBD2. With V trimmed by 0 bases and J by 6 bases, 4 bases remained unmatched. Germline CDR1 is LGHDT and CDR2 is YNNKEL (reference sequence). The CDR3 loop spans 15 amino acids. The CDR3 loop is CASSQDRAGVNEQFF. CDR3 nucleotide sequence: TGTGCCAGCAGCCAAGATCGAGCGGGGGTCAATGAGCAGTTCTTC.

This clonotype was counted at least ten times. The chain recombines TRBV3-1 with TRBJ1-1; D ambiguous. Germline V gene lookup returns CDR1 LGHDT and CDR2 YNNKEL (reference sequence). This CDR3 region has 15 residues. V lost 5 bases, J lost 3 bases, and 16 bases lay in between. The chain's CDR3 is CASSNEGWSDTEAFF. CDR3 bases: TGTGCCAGCAGCAACGAAGGGTGGTCGGACACTGAAGCTTTCTTT.

CDR3 loop: CATSASGRASYGYTF. CDR3 sequence (DNA): TGTGCCACCAGTGCATCGGGGCGCGCCTCATATGGCTACACCTTC. This chain connects TRBV24-1 to TRBJ1-2; D may be TRBD1 (5 bases). This CDR3 is built from 15 residues. CDR1 and CDR2 from the germline V gene are KGHDR and SFDVKD. V dropped 5 bases and J dropped 5 bases, with 17 bases sitting between them.

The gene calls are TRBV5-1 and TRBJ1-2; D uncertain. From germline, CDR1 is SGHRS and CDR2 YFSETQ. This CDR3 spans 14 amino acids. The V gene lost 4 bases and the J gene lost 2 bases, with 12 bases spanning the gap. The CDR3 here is CASSPGVLNYGYTF. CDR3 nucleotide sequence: TGCGCCAGCAGCCCGGGAGTCTTGAACTATGGCTACACCTTC.

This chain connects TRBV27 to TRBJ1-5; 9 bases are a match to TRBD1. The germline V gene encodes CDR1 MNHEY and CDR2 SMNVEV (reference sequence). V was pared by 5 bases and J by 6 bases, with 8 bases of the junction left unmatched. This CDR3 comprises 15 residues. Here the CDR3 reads CASSTLDRGFQPQHF. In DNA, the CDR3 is TGTGCCAGCAGTACCCTCGACAGGGGGTTTCAGCCCCAGCATTTT.

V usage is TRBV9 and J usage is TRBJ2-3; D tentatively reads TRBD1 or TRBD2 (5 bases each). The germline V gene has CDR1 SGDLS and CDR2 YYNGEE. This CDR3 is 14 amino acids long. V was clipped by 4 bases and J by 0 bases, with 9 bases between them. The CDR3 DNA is TGTGCCAGCAGCCTGTGGGACAGCACAGATACGCAGTATTTT. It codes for CASSLWDSTDTQYF.

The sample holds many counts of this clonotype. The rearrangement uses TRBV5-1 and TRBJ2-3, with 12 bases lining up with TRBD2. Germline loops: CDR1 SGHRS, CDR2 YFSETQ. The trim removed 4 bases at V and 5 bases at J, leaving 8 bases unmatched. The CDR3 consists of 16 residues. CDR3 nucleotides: TGCGCCAGCAGCGCGATACCGGGACTAGCGGGAGATACGCAGTATTTT. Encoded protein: CASSAIPGLAGDTQYF. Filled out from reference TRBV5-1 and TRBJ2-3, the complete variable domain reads KAGVTQTPRYLIKTRGQQVTLSCSPISGHRSVSWYQQTPGQGLQFLFEYFSETQRNKGNFPGRFSGRQFSNSRSEMNVSTLELGDSALYLCASSAIPGLAGDTQYFGPGTRLTVL.

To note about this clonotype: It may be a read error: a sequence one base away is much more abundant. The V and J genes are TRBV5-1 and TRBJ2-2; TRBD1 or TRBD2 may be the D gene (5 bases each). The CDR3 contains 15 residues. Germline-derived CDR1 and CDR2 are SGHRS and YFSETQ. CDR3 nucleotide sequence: TGCGCCAGCAGCTTGGACGGGGCCCGGACCGGGGAGCTGTCTTTT. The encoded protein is CASSLDGARTGELSF.

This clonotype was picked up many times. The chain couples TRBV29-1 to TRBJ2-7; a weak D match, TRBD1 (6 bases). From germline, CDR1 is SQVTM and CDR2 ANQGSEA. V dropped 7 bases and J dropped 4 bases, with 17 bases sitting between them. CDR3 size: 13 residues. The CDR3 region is CSAQAGATYEQYF. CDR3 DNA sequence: TGCAGCGCCCAGGCAGGGGCAACATACGAGCAGTACTTC.

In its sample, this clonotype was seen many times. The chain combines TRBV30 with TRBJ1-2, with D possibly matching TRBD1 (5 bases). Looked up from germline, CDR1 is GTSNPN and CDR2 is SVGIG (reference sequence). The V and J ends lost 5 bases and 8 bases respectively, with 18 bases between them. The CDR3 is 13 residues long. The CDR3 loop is CAWESQGADGYTF. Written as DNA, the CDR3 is TGTGCCTGGGAGTCCCAAGGGGCGGACGGCTACACCTTC.

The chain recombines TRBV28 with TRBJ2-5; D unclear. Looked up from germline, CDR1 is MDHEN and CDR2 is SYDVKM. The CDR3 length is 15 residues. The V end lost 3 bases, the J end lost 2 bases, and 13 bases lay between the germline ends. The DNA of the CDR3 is TGTGCCAGCAGTTTCTGGGCTGAGATTCAAGAGACCCAGTACTTC. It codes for CASSFWAEIQETQYF.